A selection of T cell receptor beta chains follows, all from one sample in a study of CD8 T cells in ankylosing spondylitis. TCRdb reanalysed the 5' RACE reads using MiXCR and keeps one entry per CDR3 protein. The data show 250,000 or so distinct CDR3 sequences, around a tenth seen once. The sample taken for sequencing was blood, either unsorted or a sorted T cell fraction (not recorded which). Receptors originate from a male donor with ankylosing spondylitis or in good health (not recorded which). The CDR3 runs from the conserved cysteine through the conserved F or W. A D gene is named only where the DNA matches it firmly. Clone size is not always given. Where it is, it says once, few, many or a class for expanded clones.

j_gene	v_gene	d_gene	abundance	CDR3nt	CDR3aa
TRBJ1-2	TRBV10-3	NA	many	TGTGCCACCATAGGGGGGGCCCAAAACTATGGCTACACCTTC	CATIGGAQNYGYTF
TRBJ2-3	TRBV3-1	NA	NA	TGTGCCAGCAGCCAAGAGGAAGCGTCTCTACGCACAGATACGCAGTATTTT	CASSQEEASLRTDTQYF
TRBJ2-7	TRBV12-3/TRBV12-4	TRBD1	many	TGTGCCAGCAGCCAGACAGGGATAGGGACCTACGAGCAGTACTTC	CASSQTGIGTYEQYF
TRBJ2-7	TRBV6-1	TRBD1	few	TGTGCCAGCAGTGCGGCGCGGACAGGGGGCTTCGAGCAGTACTTC	CASSAARTGGFEQYF
TRBJ2-3	TRBV20-1	TRBD2	many	TGCAGTGCGGAGGCCAGGGGACTAGGGCGCACAGATACGCAGTATTTT	CSAEARGLGRTDTQYF
TRBJ2-3	TRBV20-1	NA	few	TGCAGTGCCCCACTCACAGATACGCAGTATTTT	CSAPLTDTQYF
TRBJ2-1	TRBV29-1	TRBD1	many	TGCAGCGTGCGAGGGGGCCCCGGAGTAGGGACCTACAATGAGCAGTTCTTC	CSVRGGPGVGTYNEQFF
TRBJ1-6	TRBV20-1	NA	many	TGCAGTGCTCCACCCAGTAATTCGGCCCTCCACTTT	CSAPPSNSALHF
TRBJ2-2	TRBV5-5	NA	NA	TGTGCCAGCAGCTTCGGCACAAGGCTCGCCGGGGAGCTGTTTTTT	CASSFGTRLAGELFF
TRBJ2-1	TRBV12-3/TRBV12-4	NA	many	TGTGCCAGCAGGCTTCCTCCCAGCGGAAATGAGCAGTTCTTC	CASRLPPSGNEQFF
TRBJ2-7	TRBV20-1	TRBD2	NA	TGCAGTGCTTCTTCGGGACTAGCGGGAGGTACGACCTCCTACGAGCAGTACTTC	CSASSGLAGGTTSYEQYF
TRBJ2-5	TRBV20-1	TRBD1	many	TGCAGTGCTACTCGGGACAGCCAAATAGAGACCCAGTACTTC	CSATRDSQIETQYF
TRBJ2-3	TRBV5-1	TRBD2	few	TGCGCCAGCAGCCCCGTGACTAGCGGGGGCACAGATACGCAGTATTTT	CASSPVTSGGTDTQYF
TRBJ1-5	TRBV29-1	NA	many	TGCAGCGTCGGCAACGGGGGAGATCAGCCCCAGCATTTT	CSVGNGGDQPQHF
TRBJ1-1	TRBV6-1	TRBD1	few	TGTGCCAGCAGTCTTGTCGGGACAGGGTGGACTGAAGCTTTCTTT	CASSLVGTGWTEAFF
TRBJ2-5	TRBV7-8	TRBD2	NA	TGTGCCAGCAACCTGGACCGACTAGCGGGAGGAAAAGAGACCCAGTACTTC	CASNLDRLAGGKETQYF
TRBJ2-3	TRBV5-1	NA	NA	TGCGCCAGCAGCCCCGTGCGGGGTGAAGATACGCAGTATTTT	CASSPVRGEDTQYF
TRBJ1-4	TRBV5-1	NA	many	TGCGCCAGCAGCTTGGAAGCCCGAACTTGGGGTGAAAAACTGTTTTTT	CASSLEARTWGEKLFF
TRBJ2-1	TRBV13	NA	few	TGTGCCAGCAGCTCCCCTCCTAAGACCCCTCGGCAGTTCTTC	CASSSPPKTPRQFF
TRBJ2-7	TRBV9	TRBD2	NA	TGTGCCAGCAGTCCCGGTCTAGCGGGAGTAGGCTACGAGCAGTACTTC	CASSPGLAGVGYEQYF
TRBJ2-3	TRBV3-1	TRBD2	NA	TGTGCCAGCAGCCCGCCAGGTGCGGGAGATATCACAGATACGCAGTATTTT	CASSPPGAGDITDTQYF
TRBJ1-4	TRBV28	NA	few	TGTGCCGGCATGCGTAAGCGGGGTCGAAATGAAAAACTGTTTTTT	CAGMRKRGRNEKLFF
TRBJ1-5	TRBV19	NA	few	TGTGCCAGTAGCAAATATTTTACAATCAATCAGCCCCAGCATTTT	CASSKYFTINQPQHF
TRBJ1-6	TRBV7-2	NA	NA	TGTGCCAGCAGCTATAATAATGGTTCACCCCTCCACTTT	CASSYNNGSPLHF
TRBJ2-7	TRBV5-1	NA	few	TGCGCCAGCAGCTTGTTTCGGAACTACGAGCAGTACTTC	CASSLFRNYEQYF
TRBJ2-2	TRBV5-1	NA	NA	TGCGCCAGCAGCTTACTCTCCGGGGGGAACACCGGGGAGCTGTTTTTT	CASSLLSGGNTGELFF
TRBJ1-4	TRBV12-3/TRBV12-4	TRBD1	many	TGTGCCAGCAGTTTCAGGGGGTTGAAAGAAAAACTGTTTTTT	CASSFRGLKEKLFF
TRBJ2-5	TRBV13	NA	NA	TGTGCCAGCCGAGGACCAAAGAACAGGGAAATCCTTGTCCAAGAGACCCAGTACTTC	CASRGPKNREILVQETQYF
TRBJ2-7	TRBV7-2	NA	NA	TGTGCCAGCACCTTAGGGGGGGCTAGCGGCGGATTCTACGAGCAGTACTTC	CASTLGGASGGFYEQYF
TRBJ2-3	TRBV6-2/TRBV6-3	NA	few	TGTGCCAGCAGTTACGGCCGTTTAGGCACAGATACGCAGTATTTT	CASSYGRLGTDTQYF
TRBJ2-1	TRBV5-1	TRBD2	many	TGCGCCAGCAGCTTAAAACAGGGGACTAGCGGAGGGAGCTCCTACAATGAGCAGTTCTTC	CASSLKQGTSGGSSYNEQFF
TRBJ2-3	TRBV20-1	NA	many	TGCAGTGCTAGGGATGGGCTCCGCACAGATACGCAGTATTTT	CSARDGLRTDTQYF
TRBJ2-5	TRBV20-1	TRBD1	many	TGCAGTGCTGGAACAGGGGTTGGGGAGACCCAGTACTTC	CSAGTGVGETQYF
TRBJ2-7	TRBV5-1	NA	many	TGCGCCAGCAGCTTAACAGGTGCCTCCTACGAGCAGTACTTC	CASSLTGASYEQYF
TRBJ1-1	TRBV4-1	TRBD1	many	TGCGCCAGCAGCTCCCCGGTAAGGGGGCAAGCTGAAGCTTTCTTT	CASSSPVRGQAEAFF
TRBJ2-1	TRBV5-6	NA	many	TGTGCCAGCAGCTTTCCCCCAGGCCCCTACAATGAGCAGTTCTTC	CASSFPPGPYNEQFF
TRBJ2-7	TRBV7-6	NA	many	TGTGCCAGCAGTTTGGGTAGCGGAAGTTACGAGCAGTACTTC	CASSLGSGSYEQYF
TRBJ2-5	TRBV5-1	TRBD1	NA	TGCGCCAGCAGCTTGGCCGGGACAGGGGGGCAAGAGACCCAGTACTTC	CASSLAGTGGQETQYF
TRBJ1-1	TRBV6-1	NA	many	TGTGCCAGCAGCCAGAACGGGGCATCGAGCACTGAAGCTTTCTTT	CASSQNGASSTEAFF
TRBJ2-1	TRBV12-3/TRBV12-4	NA	many	TGTGCCAGCAGTTTTGGAGCCTCCGTCGGCTTGGAGCAGTTCTTC	CASSFGASVGLEQFF
TRBJ2-5	TRBV20-1	NA	many	TGCAGTGCTAGAGATCTGTGGGGGGAAGAGACCCAGTACTTC	CSARDLWGEETQYF
TRBJ2-7	TRBV18	TRBD2	once	TGTGCCAGCTCACCACCCGGGACTAGCGGATACGAGCAGTACTTC	CASSPPGTSGYEQYF
TRBJ1-4	TRBV5-1	TRBD1	many	TGCGCCAGCAGACCCGGACAGGGCGCCGAAAAACTGTTTTTT	CASRPGQGAEKLFF
TRBJ1-6	TRBV5-4	TRBD1	few	TGTGCCAGCAGCCCCGACAGGGCGGTAGGCTCACCCCTCCACTTT	CASSPDRAVGSPLHF
TRBJ2-3	TRBV29-1	NA	many	TGCAGCGTTTACGTCATCAACACAGATACGCAGTATTTT	CSVYVINTDTQYF
TRBJ1-1	TRBV7-3	NA	few	TGTGCCAGCAGCTCGGGTATGAACACTGAAGCTTTCTTT	CASSSGMNTEAFF
TRBJ2-1	TRBV4-1	NA	few	TGCGCCAGCAGCCAAGTCCAGGGGGAGCAGTTCTTC	CASSQVQGEQFF
TRBJ2-2	TRBV20-1	NA	few	TGCAGTGGACAGGAGAACACCGGGGAGCTGTTTTTT	CSGQENTGELFF
TRBJ2-1	TRBV9	TRBD2	many	TGTGCCAGCAGCGCCTACGGTGGGACTAGCGGGAGAGATGAGCAGTTCTTC	CASSAYGGTSGRDEQFF
TRBJ2-7	TRBV20-1	NA	few	TGCAGTGCTCCCCGAGGGGGGACCGGGGAGCAGTACTTC	CSAPRGGTGEQYF
TRBJ2-3	TRBV7-3	TRBD2	NA	TGTGCCAGCAGCCCTACAGGTCCGGGAGGCTCCAGCACAGATACGCAGTATTTT	CASSPTGPGGSSTDTQYF
TRBJ2-3	TRBV12-3/TRBV12-4	TRBD2	NA	TGTGCCAGCAGTTCTGGGGTCCTAGCGGGGGGGCTCTCTAGCACAGATACGCAGTATTTT	CASSSGVLAGGLSSTDTQYF
TRBJ1-5	TRBV15	NA	many	TGTGCCACCAGCAGAGTGCGGCAGGGAAATCAGCCCCAGCATTTT	CATSRVRQGNQPQHF
TRBJ1-6	TRBV20-1	NA	few	TGCAGTGCTAGTTCCGTATTCGGGCAGGGTAATTCACCCCTCCACTTT	CSASSVFGQGNSPLHF
TRBJ1-5	TRBV12-3/TRBV12-4	NA	many	TGTGCCAGCAGCAATAGACAGAGCAATCAGCCCCAGCATTTT	CASSNRQSNQPQHF
TRBJ2-1	TRBV19	TRBD1	NA	TGTGCCAGTAGTATGACGCTATGGGACAGGGGCCACAATGAGCAGTTCTTC	CASSMTLWDRGHNEQFF